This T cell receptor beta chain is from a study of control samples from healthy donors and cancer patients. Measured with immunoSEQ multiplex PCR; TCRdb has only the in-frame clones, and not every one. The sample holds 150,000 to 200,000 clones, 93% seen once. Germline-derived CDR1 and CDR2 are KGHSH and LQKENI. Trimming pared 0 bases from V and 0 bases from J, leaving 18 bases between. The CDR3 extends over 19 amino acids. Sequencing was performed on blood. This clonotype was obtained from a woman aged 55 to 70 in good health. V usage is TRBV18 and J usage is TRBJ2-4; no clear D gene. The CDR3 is CASSPPLLSRDLAKNIQYF. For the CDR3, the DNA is TGTGCCAGCTCACCACCCCTATTGTCACGAGACTTAGCCAAAAACATTCAGTACTTC.